This TCR beta chain was captured by sequencing in a study of blood T cell repertoires in COVID-19. V was trimmed by 5 bases and J by 0 bases, leaving 8 bases between them. Germline CDR1 reads GTSNPN; CDR2 reads SVGIG (reference sequence). The CDR3 extends over 13 amino acids. Profiling relied on immunoSEQ multiplex PCR, and the TCRdb table lists in-frame clones only, not all of them. This table has 300,000 to 400,000 clones, around 87% appearing once. Sequencing was performed on peripheral blood. V and J are TRBV30 and TRBJ1-3; D is undetermined. This receptor was obtained from a woman in her forties or fifties with COVID-19, enrolled during active disease. Here the CDR3 reads CAWGRNSGNTIYF. DNA of the CDR3: TGTGCCTGGGGCAGGAACTCTGGAAACACCATATATTTT.